Following are 24 T cell receptor beta chains from one sample sequenced in a study of monozygotic twins with inflammatory bowel disease. From the 5' RACE reads, TCRdb lists one entry per CDR3 protein and no DNA. The listing records 150,000 to 200,000 distinct CDR3 sequences. Sample: blood. Source of these receptors: a human donor with ulcerative colitis or Crohn's disease, or a healthy co-twin of an affected twin (not recorded which).

The V and J genes are TRBV5-4 and TRBJ2-3. CDR1 is SGHNT, CDR2 YYREEE, per germline (reference sequence). The CDR3 has 16 amino acids. The CDR3: CASSLLGIRNTDTQYF.

The chain carries TRBV7-2 and TRBJ2-2; TCRdb's D call of TRBD1 is untestable without DNA. Germline lookup yields CDR1 SGHTA and CDR2 FQGNSA. The CDR3 totals 14 residues. CDR3 sequence reads: CASSHRGGSGELFF.

The chain recombines TRBV6-2 or TRBV6-3 with TRBJ2-6; TCRdb gives TRBD1 as the D gene, but with no DNA this cannot be confirmed. Germline values: CDR1 MNHEY, CDR2 SVGEGT. The CDR3 totals 22 residues. Here the CDR3 reads CASSRLSGISPPGGSGANVLTF.

This chain joins TRBV7-9 and TRBJ2-7; TCRdb lists TRBD2, though no DNA is available to test this call. Germline CDR1 is SEHNR and CDR2 is FQNEAQ (reference sequence). The CDR3 is 14 amino acids. The CDR3 here is CASSSHRSPGEQYF. Full variable domain (outside the CDR3, taken from reference TRBV7-9 and TRBJ2-7): DTGVSQNPRHKITKRGQNVTFRCDPISEHNRLYWYRQTLGQGPEFLTYFQNEAQLEKSRLLSDRFSAERPKGSFSTLEIQRTEQGDSAMYLCASSSHRSPGEQYFGPGTRLTVT.

The chain combines TRBV19 with TRBJ1-6; TCRdb designates TRBD1, a call that cannot be tested without DNA. CDR1 and CDR2 (germline): LNHDA, SQIVND (reference sequence). This CDR3 spans 14 amino acids. The CDR3 spells CASTPGPMDSPLHF.

V is TRBV5-1 and J is TRBJ2-2. The CDR3 covers 15 residues. Germline V lookup: CDR1 SGHRS, CDR2 YFSETQ. The CDR3: CASSWDGSNTGELFF.

This chain connects TRBV27 to TRBJ1-6. The CDR3 runs 14 residues. CDR1 and CDR2 from the germline V gene are MNHEY and SMNVEV (reference sequence). The chain's CDR3 is CASISVLNNSPLHF.

J is TRBJ2-7 and V is TRBV12-3 or TRBV12-4. There are 15 residues in the CDR3. CDR3 amino acids: CASSLEPGATYEQYF.

The chain combines TRBV20-1 with TRBJ2-2. Per germline, CDR1 DFQATT and CDR2 SNEGSKA (reference sequence). The CDR3 covers 14 residues. The chain's CDR3 is CIARKFANTGELFF.

The V and J genes are TRBV13 and TRBJ1-3; TCRdb proposes TRBD1, but this gene call is untestable without DNA. CDR1 and CDR2 from the germline V gene are PRHDT and FYEKMQ (reference sequence). This CDR3 is 12 amino acids long. The CDR3 here is CASSQKTGPIYF.

The rearrangement links TRBV18 to TRBJ2-7. Looked up from germline, CDR1 is KGHSH and CDR2 is LQKENI. This CDR3 is 15 amino acids long. CDR3 loop: CASSPSTGLGNEQYF. Full variable domain (rest looked up from reference TRBV18 and TRBJ2-7): NAGVMQNPRHLVRRRGQEARLRCSPMKGHSHVYWYRQLPEEGLKFMVYLQKENIIDESGMPKERFSAEFPKEGPSILRIQQVVRGDSAAYFCASSPSTGLGNEQYFGPGTRLTVT.

V and J are TRBV20-1 and TRBJ1-5; TCRdb designates TRBD1, a call that cannot be tested without DNA. CDR1 DFQATT and CDR2 SNEGSKA come from the germline V gene (reference sequence). The CDR3 is 15 residues long. The chain's CDR3 is CSARDQGRGNQPQHF.

The gene calls are TRBV7-8 and TRBJ2-1. The CDR3 runs to 13 residues. Looked up from germline, CDR1 is SGHVS and CDR2 is FQNEAQ. CDR3 sequence: CATFSERSNEQFF.

The chain employs TRBV14 and TRBJ2-1; with no DNA, the TCRdb D assignment of TRBD1 cannot be verified. The CDR3 length is 16 residues. Germline V gives CDR1 SGHDN, CDR2 FVKESK. The chain's CDR3 is CASSQVGGGTYNEQFF. Complete variable domain (other parts from reference TRBV14 and TRBJ2-1): EAGVTQFPSHSVIEKGQTVTLRCDPISGHDNLYWYRRVMGKEIKFLLHFVKESKQDESGMPNNRFLAERTGGTYSTLKVQPAELEDSGVYFCASSQVGGGTYNEQFFGPGTRLTVL.

The V gene is TRBV20-1, the J gene TRBJ1-2; no DNA is available, so the TRBD1 call from TCRdb remains unchecked. The CDR3 contains 16 residues. From germline, CDR1 is DFQATT and CDR2 SNEGSKA (reference sequence). This chain's CDR3 is CSAESGTGFLNYGYTF.

This sequence joins TRBV5-1 and TRBJ2-5. The CDR3 has 14 amino acids. Germline CDR1 and CDR2: SGHRS and YFSETQ. CDR3 amino acids: CASSLERSEETQYF.

The chain is built from TRBV7-2 and TRBJ2-5. Germline CDR1 is SGHTA and CDR2 is FQGNSA. This CDR3 is 14 amino acids long. The CDR3 region is CASSLGRTAETQYF.

This chain joins TRBV5-1 and TRBJ1-4; without DNA, the TCRdb call of TRBD1 cannot be checked. The CDR3 has 15 residues. Germline V gene data show CDR1 as SGHRS and CDR2 as YFSETQ. This chain's CDR3 is CASSVSGTGNEKLFF.

V usage is TRBV20-1 and J usage is TRBJ2-1; the D gene TCRdb calls, TRBD2, cannot be checked with no DNA. CDR1 and CDR2 from the germline V gene are DFQATT and SNEGSKA (reference sequence). This CDR3 spans 13 amino acids. The CDR3 region is CSGRGGLYNEQFF.

The chain is built from TRBV11-3 and TRBJ1-1; TCRdb returns TRBD1, unconfirmable since there is no DNA. The CDR3 runs to 13 residues. Germline loops: CDR1 SGHNT, CDR2 YENEEA. The CDR3 reads CASSQRTNTEAFF.

The chain uses TRBV5-6 and TRBJ1-2. Germline assignment: CDR1 SGHDT and CDR2 YYEEEE. The CDR3 is made up of 14 amino acids. CDR3 protein: CASSPEYAVRGYTF.

The genes are TRBV7-2 and TRBJ1-2. This CDR3 is 13 amino acids long. Germline V gene data show CDR1 as SGHTA and CDR2 as FQGNSA. CDR3 residues: CASSPVGRYGYTF.

The chain carries TRBV12-3 or TRBV12-4 and TRBJ1-6. The CDR3 runs to 16 residues. The CDR3 loop reads CASSLGRWGYNSPLHF.

Here the CDR3 reads CASRGDRFRGTGELFF. The rearrangement joins TRBV5-1 to TRBJ2-2; TCRdb reports TRBD1, a call that lacks DNA to check it against. CDR1 SGHRS and CDR2 YFSETQ come from the germline V gene. The CDR3 sequence is 16 residues long.